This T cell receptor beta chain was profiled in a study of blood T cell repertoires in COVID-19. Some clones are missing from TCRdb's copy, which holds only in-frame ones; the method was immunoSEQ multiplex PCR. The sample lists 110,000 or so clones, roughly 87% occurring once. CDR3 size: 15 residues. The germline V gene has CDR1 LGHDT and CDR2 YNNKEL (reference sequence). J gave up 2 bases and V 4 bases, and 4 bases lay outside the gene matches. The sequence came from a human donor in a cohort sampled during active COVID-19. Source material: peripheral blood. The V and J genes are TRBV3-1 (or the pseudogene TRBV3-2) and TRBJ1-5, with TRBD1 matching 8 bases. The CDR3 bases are TGTGCCAGCAGCCGCGGACAGGGAGGCAATCAGCCCCAGCATTTT. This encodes CASSRGQGGNQPQHF.